This T cell receptor (beta chain) originates from a study of blood T cell repertoires in COVID-19. Background on the study: Whether acute or convalescent, the COVID-19 samples came from the United States, Italy and Spain.

Data came from immunoSEQ multiplex PCR; TCRdb stores just in-frame clones and leaves some out. The table lists 100,000 to 150,000 clones, around 89% of them singletons, with roughly 18% in the top ten. Trimming cost V 2 bases and J 0 bases, with 5 bases left between them. Germline loops: CDR1 MNHEY, CDR2 SMNVEV (reference sequence). This CDR3 spans 15 amino acids. The gene calls are TRBV27 and TRBJ1-6, with D unresolved. The sample was peripheral blood. The TCR originated in a man in his forties or fifties with active or convalescent COVID-19. Here the CDR3 DNA reads TGTGCCAGCAGTTTAAGGAGCTCCTATAATTCACCCCTCCACTTT. Translated: CASSLRSSYNSPLHF.